The clone carrying this TCR beta chain has ten or more counts. The sample comes from a study of regulatory T cells in long-lasting Graves disease. Time point indicated: newly diagnosed GD, antithyroid drugs for less than 3 months. PBMC-extracted RNA yielded the TCR library. In Xi'an, China, an endocrinology department was the source of patients. The CDR3 has 13 amino acids. V lost 7 bases, J lost 11 bases, and 18 bases lay in between. Germline assignment: CDR1 SNHLY and CDR2 FYNNEI. Building of the TCR beta libraries involved iRepertoire HTBI primers and Arm-PCR of CDR3 regions. A single record per CDR3 protein comes from TCRdb applying MiXCR to the multiplex PCR reads. The sample carries fewer than 650,000 distinct CDR3 sequences, approximately 16% recorded once. These same data were also listed under a study on T cells in Graves' hyperthyroidism and ophthalmopathy.

This receptor was identified in a man between 18 and 29 years old with Graves disease. The gene calls are TRBV2 and TRBJ2-1, with D perhaps matching TRBD2 (6 bases). Specimen: peripheral blood mononuclear cells (PBMCs), collected at new diagnosis, from a patient treated with antithyroid drugs. The CDR3: CASMEGAGLKQFF. The DNA for the CDR3 is TGTGCCAGCATGGAGGGCGCGGGACTTAAGCAGTTCTTC.